This section outlines one TCR beta chain sequence together with its context. Its antigen is unidentified. This specimen comes from a study of T cell responses to AZD1222 COVID-19 vaccine. Study results and limitations: Among the donors, most were white British and more were female, and clonal diversity was possibly underestimated.

From germline, CDR1 is SGHRS and CDR2 YFSETQ. The trim removed 5 bases at V and 3 bases at J, leaving 4 bases unmatched. This CDR3 spans 13 amino acids. The method was immunoSEQ multiplex PCR; TCRdb's version includes in-frame clones alone and lacks a portion of them. The sample gives about 100,000 clones, approximately 87% of which show up once; 4.2% is in the top ten. The source was peripheral blood, collected on day 0 of MenACWY control vaccination. The V call is TRBV5-1, the J call TRBJ1-2; TRBD1 aligns across 7 bases. This sequence originates from an adult in good health. The CDR3 sequence is CASRTGTDYGYTF. CDR3 sequence (DNA): TGCGCCAGCAGAACCGGGACAGACTATGGCTACACCTTC.